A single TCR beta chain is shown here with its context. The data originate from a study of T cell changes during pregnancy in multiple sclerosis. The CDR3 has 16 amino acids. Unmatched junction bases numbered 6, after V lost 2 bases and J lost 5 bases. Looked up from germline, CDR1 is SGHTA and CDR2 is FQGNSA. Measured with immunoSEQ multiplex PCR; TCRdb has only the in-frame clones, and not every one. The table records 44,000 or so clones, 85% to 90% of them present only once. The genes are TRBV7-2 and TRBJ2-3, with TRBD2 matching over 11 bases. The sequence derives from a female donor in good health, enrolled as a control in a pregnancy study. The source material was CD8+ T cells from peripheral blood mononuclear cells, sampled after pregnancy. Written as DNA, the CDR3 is TGTGCCAGCAGCTTAAATAGCGGGGGGGCCCAAGATACGCAGTATTTT. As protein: CASSLNSGGAQDTQYF.